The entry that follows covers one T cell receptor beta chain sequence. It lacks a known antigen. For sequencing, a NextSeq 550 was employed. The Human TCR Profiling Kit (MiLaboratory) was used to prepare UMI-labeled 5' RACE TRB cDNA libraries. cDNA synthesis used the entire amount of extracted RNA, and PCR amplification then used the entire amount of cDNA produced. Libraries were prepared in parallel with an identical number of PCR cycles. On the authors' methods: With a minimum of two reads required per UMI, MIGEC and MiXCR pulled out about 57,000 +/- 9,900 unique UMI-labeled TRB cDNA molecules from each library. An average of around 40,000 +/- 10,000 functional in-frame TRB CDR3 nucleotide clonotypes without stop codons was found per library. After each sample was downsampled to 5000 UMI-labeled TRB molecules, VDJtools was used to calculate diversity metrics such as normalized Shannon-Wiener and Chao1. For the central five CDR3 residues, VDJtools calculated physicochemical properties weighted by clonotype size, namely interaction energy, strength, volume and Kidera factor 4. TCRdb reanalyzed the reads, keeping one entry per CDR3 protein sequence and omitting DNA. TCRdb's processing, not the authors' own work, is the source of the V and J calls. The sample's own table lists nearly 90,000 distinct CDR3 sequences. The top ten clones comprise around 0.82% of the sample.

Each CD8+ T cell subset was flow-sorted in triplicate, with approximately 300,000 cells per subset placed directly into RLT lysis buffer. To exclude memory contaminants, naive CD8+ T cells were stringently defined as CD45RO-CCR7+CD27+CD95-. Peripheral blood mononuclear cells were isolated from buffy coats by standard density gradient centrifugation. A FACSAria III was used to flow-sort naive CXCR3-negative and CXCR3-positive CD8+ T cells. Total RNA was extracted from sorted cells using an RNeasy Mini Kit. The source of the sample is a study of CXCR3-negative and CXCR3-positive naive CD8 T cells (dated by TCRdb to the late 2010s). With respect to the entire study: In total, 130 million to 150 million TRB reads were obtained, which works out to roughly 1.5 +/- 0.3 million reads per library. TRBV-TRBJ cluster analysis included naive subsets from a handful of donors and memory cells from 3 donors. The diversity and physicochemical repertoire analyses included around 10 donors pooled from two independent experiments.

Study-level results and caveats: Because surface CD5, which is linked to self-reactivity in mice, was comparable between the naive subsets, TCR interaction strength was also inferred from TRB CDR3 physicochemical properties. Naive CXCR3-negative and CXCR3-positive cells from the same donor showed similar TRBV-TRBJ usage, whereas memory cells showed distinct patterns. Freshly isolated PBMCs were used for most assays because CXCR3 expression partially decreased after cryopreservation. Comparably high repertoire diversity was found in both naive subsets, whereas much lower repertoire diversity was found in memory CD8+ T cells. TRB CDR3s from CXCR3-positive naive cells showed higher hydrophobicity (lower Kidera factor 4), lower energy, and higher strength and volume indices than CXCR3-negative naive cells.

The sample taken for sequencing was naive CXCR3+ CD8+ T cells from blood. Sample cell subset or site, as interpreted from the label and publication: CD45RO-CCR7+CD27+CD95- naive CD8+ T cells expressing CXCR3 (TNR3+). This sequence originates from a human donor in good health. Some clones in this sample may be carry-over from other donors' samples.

The encoded CDR3 is CASSPWIAGGDEQFF. The chain is encoded by TRBV7-6 joined to TRBJ2-1; without DNA, the TCRdb call of TRBD2 cannot be checked. The CDR3 holds 15 amino acids from the cysteine to the phenylalanine. The nucleotide record is missing. CDR1 SGHVS and CDR2 FNYEAQ were looked up in the germline V gene. The full variable domain, with segments outside the CDR3 supplied by the reference TRBV7-6 and TRBJ2-1 proteins, appears as GAGVSQSPRYKVTKRGQDVALRCDPISGHVSLYWYRQALGQGPEFLTYFNYEAQQDKSGLPNDRFSAERPEGSISTLTIQRTEQRDSAMYRCASSPWIAGGDEQFFGPGTRLTVL.